This T cell receptor beta chain was documented in a study of blood T cell repertoires in COVID-19. Trimming removed 6 bases from V and 5 bases from J; junction bases left unmatched: 6. This CDR3 is built from 14 residues. The germline V gene has CDR1 MDHEN and CDR2 SYDVKM. Source study methods: Amplification with reference gene primers provided the estimates of nucleated cell counts. Profiled with immunoSEQ multiplex PCR; TCRdb holds only in-frame clones, not every one. V, J and clone size are those of that table, while D and trimming were read from the DNA. The table records under 200,000 clones, approximately 83% of them present only once.

The receptor comes from an older man who had recovered from COVID-19. The genes are TRBV28 and TRBJ2-7; 11 positions agree with TRBD1. Sequencing was done on a sample of peripheral blood. The CDR3 DNA is TGTGCCAGCAGATCCGGGACAGGGGGTCACGAGCAGTACTTC. Amino acid sequence: CASRSGTGGHEQYF.